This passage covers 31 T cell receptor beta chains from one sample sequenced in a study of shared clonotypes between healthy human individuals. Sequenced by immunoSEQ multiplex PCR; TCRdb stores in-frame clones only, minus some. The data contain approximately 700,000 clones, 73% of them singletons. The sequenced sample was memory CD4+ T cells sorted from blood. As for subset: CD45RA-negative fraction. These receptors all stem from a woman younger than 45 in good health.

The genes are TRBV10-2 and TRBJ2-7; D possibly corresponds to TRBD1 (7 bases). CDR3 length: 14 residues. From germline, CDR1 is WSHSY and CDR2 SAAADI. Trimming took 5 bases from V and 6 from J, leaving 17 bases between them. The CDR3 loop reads CASSQGVRRGEQYF. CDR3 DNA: TGCGCCAGCAGTCAGGGGGTGCGGCGGGGCGAGCAGTACTTC.

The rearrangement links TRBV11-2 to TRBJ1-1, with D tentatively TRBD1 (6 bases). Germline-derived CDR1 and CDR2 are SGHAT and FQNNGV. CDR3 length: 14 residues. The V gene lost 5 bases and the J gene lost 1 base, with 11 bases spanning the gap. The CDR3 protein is CASSPGQSNTEAFF. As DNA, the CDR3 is TGTGCCAGCAGCCCGGGACAATCGAACACTGAAGCTTTCTTT.

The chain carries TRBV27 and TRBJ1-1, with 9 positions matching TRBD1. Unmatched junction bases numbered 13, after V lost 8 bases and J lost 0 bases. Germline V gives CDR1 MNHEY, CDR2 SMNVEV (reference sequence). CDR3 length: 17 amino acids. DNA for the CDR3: TGTGCCAGCGGACTTCGGACAGGGGCCATTATGAACACTGAAGCTTTCTTT. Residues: CASGLRTGAIMNTEAFF.

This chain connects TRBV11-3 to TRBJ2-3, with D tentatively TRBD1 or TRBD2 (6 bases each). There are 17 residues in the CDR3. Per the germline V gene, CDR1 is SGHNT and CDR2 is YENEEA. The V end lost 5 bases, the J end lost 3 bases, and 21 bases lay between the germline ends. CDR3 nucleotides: TGTGCCAGCAGCCACTCGGGGGCGGGCCCAATGACAGATACGCAGTATTTT. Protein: CASSHSGAGPMTDTQYF. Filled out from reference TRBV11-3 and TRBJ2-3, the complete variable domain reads EAGVVQSPRYKIIEKKQPVAFWCNPISGHNTLYWYLQNLGQGPELLIRYENEEAVDDSQLPKDRFSAERLKGVDSTLKIQPAELGDSAVYLCASSHSGAGPMTDTQYFGPGTRLTVL.

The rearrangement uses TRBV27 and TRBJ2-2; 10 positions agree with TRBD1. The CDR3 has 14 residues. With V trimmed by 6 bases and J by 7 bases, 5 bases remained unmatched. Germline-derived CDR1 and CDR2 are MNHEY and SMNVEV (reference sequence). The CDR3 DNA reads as TGTGCCAGCAGAAGACAGGGGGCCGGCGGGGAGCTGTTTTTT. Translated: CASRRQGAGGELFF.

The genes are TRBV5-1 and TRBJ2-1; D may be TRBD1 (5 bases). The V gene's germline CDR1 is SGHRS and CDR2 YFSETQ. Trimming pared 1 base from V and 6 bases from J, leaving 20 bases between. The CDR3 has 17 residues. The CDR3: CASSLYPIGQGGNEQFF. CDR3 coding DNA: TGCGCCAGCAGCTTGTATCCCATCGGGCAGGGCGGCAATGAGCAGTTCTTC.

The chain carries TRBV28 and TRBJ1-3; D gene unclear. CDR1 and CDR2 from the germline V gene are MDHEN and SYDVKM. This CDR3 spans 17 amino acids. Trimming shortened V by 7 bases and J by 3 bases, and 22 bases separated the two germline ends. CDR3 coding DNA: TGTGCCAGCACATCCAAAATATCCCTGATGGGTGGAAACACCATATATTTT. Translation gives CASTSKISLMGGNTIYF.

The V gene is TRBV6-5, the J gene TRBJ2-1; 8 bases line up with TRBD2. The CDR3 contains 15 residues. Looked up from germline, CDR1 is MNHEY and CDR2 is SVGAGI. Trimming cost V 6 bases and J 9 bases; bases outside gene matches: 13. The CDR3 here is CASSPREGGSGEQFF. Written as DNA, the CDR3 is TGTGCCAGCAGCCCACGGGAGGGAGGTAGTGGTGAGCAGTTCTTC.

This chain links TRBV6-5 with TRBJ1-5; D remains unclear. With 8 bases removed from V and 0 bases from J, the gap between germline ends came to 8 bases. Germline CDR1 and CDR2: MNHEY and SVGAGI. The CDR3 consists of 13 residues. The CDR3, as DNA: TGTGCCAGCGCCCGAAATAGCAATCAGCCCCAGCATTTT. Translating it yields CASARNSNQPQHF.

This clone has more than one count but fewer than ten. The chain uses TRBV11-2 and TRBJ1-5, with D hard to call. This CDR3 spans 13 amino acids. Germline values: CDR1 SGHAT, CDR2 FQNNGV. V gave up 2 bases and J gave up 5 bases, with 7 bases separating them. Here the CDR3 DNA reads TGTGCCAGCAGCTTATATGAGGATCAGCCCCAGCATTTT. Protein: CASSLYEDQPQHF.

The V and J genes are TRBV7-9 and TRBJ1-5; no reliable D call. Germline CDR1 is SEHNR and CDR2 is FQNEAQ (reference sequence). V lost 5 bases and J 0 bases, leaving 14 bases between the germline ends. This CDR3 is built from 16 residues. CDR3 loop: CASSDRGGNSNQPQHF. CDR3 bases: TGTGCCAGCAGCGACCGGGGAGGCAATAGCAATCAGCCCCAGCATTTT.

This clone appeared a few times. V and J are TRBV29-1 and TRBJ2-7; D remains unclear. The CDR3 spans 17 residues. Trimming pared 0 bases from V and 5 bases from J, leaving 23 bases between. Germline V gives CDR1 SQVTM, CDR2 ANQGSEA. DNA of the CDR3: TGCAGCGTTGAAGAGACGAGTAATTTAAACCCTCGAAACGAGCAGTACTTC. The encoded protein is CSVEETSNLNPRNEQYF.

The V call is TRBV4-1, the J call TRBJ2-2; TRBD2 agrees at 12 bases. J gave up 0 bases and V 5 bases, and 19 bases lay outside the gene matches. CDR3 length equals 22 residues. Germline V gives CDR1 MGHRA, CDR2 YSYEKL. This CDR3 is CASSERARGLAGPRSNTGELFF. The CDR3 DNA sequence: TGCGCCAGCAGCGAACGGGCGCGCGGACTAGCGGGACCGCGATCGAACACCGGGGAGCTGTTTTTT.

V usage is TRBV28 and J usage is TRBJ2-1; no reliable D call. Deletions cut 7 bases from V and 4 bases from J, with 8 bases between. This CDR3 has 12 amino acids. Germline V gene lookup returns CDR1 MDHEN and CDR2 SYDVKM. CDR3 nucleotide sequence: TGTGCCAGCACCGATCCGTACAATGAGCAGTTCTTC. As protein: CASTDPYNEQFF.

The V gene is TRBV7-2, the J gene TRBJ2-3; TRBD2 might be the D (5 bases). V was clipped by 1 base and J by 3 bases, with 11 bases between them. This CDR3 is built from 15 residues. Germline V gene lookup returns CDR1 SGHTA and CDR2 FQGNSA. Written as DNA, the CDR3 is TGTGCCAGCAGCTTAGGAGGGAAGCAAACAGATACGCAGTATTTT. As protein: CASSLGGKQTDTQYF.

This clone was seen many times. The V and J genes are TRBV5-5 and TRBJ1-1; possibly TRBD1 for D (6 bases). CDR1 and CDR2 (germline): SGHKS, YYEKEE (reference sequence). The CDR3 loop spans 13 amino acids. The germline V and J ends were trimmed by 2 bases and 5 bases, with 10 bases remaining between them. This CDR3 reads CASSFTGKTEAFF. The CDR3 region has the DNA TGTGCCAGCAGCTTTACAGGGAAAACTGAAGCTTTCTTT.

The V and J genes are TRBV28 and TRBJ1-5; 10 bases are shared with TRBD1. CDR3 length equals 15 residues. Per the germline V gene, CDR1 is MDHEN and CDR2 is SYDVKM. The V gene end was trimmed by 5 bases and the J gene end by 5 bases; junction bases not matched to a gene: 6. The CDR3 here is CASSPGQGIYQPQHF. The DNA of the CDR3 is TGTGCCAGCAGTCCGGGACAGGGGATCTATCAGCCCCAGCATTTT.

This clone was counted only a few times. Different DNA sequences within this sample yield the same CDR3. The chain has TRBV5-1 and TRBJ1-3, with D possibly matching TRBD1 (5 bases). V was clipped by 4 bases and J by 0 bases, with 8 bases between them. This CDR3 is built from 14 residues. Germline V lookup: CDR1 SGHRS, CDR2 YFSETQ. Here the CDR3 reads CASSPGTSGNTIYF. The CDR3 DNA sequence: TGCGCCAGCAGCCCGGGGACCTCTGGAAACACCATATATTTT.

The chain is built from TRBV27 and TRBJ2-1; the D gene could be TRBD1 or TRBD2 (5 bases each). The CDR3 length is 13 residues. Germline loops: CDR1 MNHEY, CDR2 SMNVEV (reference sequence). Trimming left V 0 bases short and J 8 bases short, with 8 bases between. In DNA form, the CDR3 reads TGTGCCAGCAGTTTATCTCGGGACCATGAGCAGTTCTTC. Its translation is CASSLSRDHEQFF.

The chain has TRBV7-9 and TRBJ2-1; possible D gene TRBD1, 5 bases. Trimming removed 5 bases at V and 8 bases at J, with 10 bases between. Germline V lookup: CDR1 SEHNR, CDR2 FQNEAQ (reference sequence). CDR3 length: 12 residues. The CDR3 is CASSADSDEQFF. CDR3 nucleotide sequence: TGTGCCAGCAGCGCTGACAGCGATGAGCAGTTCTTC.

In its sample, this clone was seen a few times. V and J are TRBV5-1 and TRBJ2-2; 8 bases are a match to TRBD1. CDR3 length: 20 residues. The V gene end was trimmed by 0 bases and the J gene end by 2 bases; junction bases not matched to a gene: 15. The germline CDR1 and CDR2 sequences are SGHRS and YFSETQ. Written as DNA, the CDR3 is TGCGCCAGCAGCTTGGCTAGGTGGCAGGGGGCCAGGGAAAACACCGGGGAGCTGTTTTTT. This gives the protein CASSLARWQGARENTGELFF. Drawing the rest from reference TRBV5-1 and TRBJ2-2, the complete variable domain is KAGVTQTPRYLIKTRGQQVTLSCSPISGHRSVSWYQQTPGQGLQFLFEYFSETQRNKGNFPGRFSGRQFSNSRSEMNVSTLELGDSALYLCASSLARWQGARENTGELFFGEGSRLTVL.

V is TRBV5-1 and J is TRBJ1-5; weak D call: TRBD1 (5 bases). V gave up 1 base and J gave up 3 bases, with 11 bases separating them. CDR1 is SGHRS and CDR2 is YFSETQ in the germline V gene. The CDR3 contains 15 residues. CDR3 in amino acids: CASSLIDSFNQPQHF. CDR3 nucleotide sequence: TGCGCCAGCAGCTTGATCGACAGCTTCAATCAGCCCCAGCATTTT.

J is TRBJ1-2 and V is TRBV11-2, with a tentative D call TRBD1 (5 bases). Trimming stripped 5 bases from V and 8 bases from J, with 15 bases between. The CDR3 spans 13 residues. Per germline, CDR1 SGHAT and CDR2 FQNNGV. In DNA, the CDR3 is TGTGCCAGCAGCCAACCAGGGACGGGGGGCTACACCTTC. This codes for CASSQPGTGGYTF.

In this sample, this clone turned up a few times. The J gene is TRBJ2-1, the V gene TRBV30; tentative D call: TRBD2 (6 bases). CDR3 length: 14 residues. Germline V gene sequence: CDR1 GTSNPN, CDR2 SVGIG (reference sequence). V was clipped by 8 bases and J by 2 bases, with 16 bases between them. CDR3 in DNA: TGTGCCCTTCCCGGGAGCTACCCCTACAATGAGCAGTTCTTC. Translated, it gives CALPGSYPYNEQFF.

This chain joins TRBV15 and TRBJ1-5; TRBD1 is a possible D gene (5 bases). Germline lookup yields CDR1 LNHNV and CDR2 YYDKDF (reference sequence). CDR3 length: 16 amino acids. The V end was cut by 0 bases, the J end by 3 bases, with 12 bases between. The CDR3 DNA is TGTGCCACCAGCAGAGATAGTGTAGGGGTCAATCAGCCCCAGCATTTT. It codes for CATSRDSVGVNQPQHF.

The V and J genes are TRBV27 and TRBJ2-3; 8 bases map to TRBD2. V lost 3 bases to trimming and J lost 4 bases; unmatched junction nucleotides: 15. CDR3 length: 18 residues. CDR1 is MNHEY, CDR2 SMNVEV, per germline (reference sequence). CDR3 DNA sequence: TGTGCCAGCAGTTTTAGGCTAGCGGGCCATTCGAGGGCAGATACGCAGTATTTT. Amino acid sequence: CASSFRLAGHSRADTQYF.

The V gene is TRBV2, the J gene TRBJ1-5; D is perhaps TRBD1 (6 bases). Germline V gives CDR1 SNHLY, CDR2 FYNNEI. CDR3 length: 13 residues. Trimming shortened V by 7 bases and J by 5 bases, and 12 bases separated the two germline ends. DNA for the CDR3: TGTGCCAGCACTGGACAGTCGGATCAGCCCCAGCATTTT. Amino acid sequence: CASTGQSDQPQHF.

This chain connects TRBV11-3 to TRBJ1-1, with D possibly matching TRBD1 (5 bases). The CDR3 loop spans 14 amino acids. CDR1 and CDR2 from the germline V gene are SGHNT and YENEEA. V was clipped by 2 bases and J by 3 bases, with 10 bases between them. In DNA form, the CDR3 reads TGTGCCAGCAGCTTAACTAGGGGCTACACTGAAGCTTTCTTT. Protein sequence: CASSLTRGYTEAFF.

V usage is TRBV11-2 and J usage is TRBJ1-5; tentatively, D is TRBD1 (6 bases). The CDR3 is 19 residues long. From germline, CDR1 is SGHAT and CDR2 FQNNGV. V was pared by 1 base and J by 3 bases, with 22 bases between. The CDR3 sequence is CASSLGARGEINNNQPQHF. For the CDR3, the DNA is TGTGCCAGCAGCTTAGGGGCCAGGGGAGAAATCAATAACAATCAGCCCCAGCATTTT.

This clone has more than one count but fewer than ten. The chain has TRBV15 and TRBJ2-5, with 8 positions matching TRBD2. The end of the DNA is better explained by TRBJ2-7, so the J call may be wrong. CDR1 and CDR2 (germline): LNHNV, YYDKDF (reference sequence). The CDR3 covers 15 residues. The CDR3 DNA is TGTGCCACCAGCAGAGGACTAAGCGGGAGCGGCGAGCAGTACTTC. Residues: CATSRGLSGSGEQYF.

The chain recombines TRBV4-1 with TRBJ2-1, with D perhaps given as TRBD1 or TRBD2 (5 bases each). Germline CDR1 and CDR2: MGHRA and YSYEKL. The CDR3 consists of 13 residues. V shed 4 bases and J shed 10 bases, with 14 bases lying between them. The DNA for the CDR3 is TGCGCCAGCAGCCCGACCCCAGAGGGGGAGCAGTTCTTC. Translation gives CASSPTPEGEQFF.